The 13 T cell receptor gamma chains presented below share a single source sample, sequenced in a study of intestinal T cells in coeliac disease. Using approximately 0.2 ug of biopsy DNA, TRG was amplified with LymphoTrack primers. TCRdb reprocessed the multiplex PCR reads using CATT. The sample records 300 to 350 gamma-chain clones, around 58% being singletons. Each case's genomic DNA was extracted from ten roughly 5-µm formalin-fixed paraffin-embedded scrolls. Sequencing was done on a sample of a duodenal biopsy. The receptors originated from a human donor who served as a control with a normal duodenal biopsy, not a healthy volunteer.

This chain joins TRGV3 and TRGJ1 or TRGJ2. The germline gives CDR1 VTNTFY, CDR2 YDVSTARD (reference sequence). This CDR3 has 9 residues. The J segment lost 16 bases and the V segment lost 8 bases, leaving 11 bases of the junction unmatched. The CDR3 DNA is TGTGCCACCTTGGGACAGTGGCTCTTT. This translates into CATLGQWLF.

The chain recombines TRGV9 with TRGJ1 or TRGJ2. The germline gives CDR1 GITISATS, CDR2 ISYDGTV (reference sequence). The CDR3 length is 12 residues. V trimming: 12 bases; J trimming: 10 bases; junction bases outside the gene matches: 18. CDR3 nucleotide sequence: TGTGCCGTTGTGGGAGGTGCGATGAAGAAACTCTTT. Translating it yields CAVVGGAMKKLF.

The rearrangement uses TRGV4 and TRGJ1 or TRGJ2. This CDR3 is 13 amino acids long. In germline, CDR1 is EGSTGY, CDR2 YDSYTSSV. The CDR3 spells CAPGMTNYYKKLF. CDR3 bases: TGTGCACCTGGGATGACGAATTATTATAAGAAACTCTTT.

This clone has a handful of counts. This likely stems from a read error, as it lies one base from a far larger clone. The chain has TRGV10 and TRGJ1 or TRGJ2. TRGV10 falls under the ORF class, with uncertain function. The CDR3 sequence is 13 residues long. The DNA for the CDR3 is TGTGCTGCGTGGGATTGGTGTTATTATAAGAAGCTCTTT. Protein sequence: CAAWDWCYYKKLF.

Note on this clone: The protein recorded in TCRdb matches a much larger clone and deviates from this DNA's translation at residue 3, suggesting a read error; the protein here is obtained by translating the DNA. The rearrangement joins TRGV2 to TRGJP2. Per germline, CDR1 EGSNGY and CDR2 YDSYNSKV. The CDR3 totals 15 residues. The CDR3 loop is CAAWDGRGSDWIKTF. The CDR3 DNA follows: TGTGCCGCCTGGGACGGGCGCGGTAGTGATTGGATCAAGACGTTT.

V gene TRGV4 combines with J gene TRGJ1 or TRGJ2. With V trimmed by 4 bases and J by 0 bases, 9 bases remained unmatched. Germline CDR1 and CDR2: EGSTGY and YDSYTSSV. The CDR3 consists of 15 residues. The CDR3 is CATWDRPTNYYKKLF. The CDR3 coding sequence is TGTGCCACCTGGGACCGCCCCACGAATTATTATAAGAAACTCTTT.

This chain links TRGV8 with TRGJP1. Trimming at V came to 0 bases and at J to 3 bases, leaving 4 bases not matched to a gene. This CDR3 has 15 residues. Germline V lookup: CDR1 VENAVY, CDR2 YDSYNSRV. CDR3 DNA: TGTGCCACCTGGGATAGGGCCCCCACTGGTTGGTTCAAGATATTT. Translating it yields CATWDRAPTGWFKIF.

The chain combines TRGV10 with TRGJ1 or TRGJ2. TRGV10 belongs to the ORF category, with a function that is uncertain. The junction had 13 bases not matched to a gene; V was cut back by 8 bases and J by 5 bases. There are 14 residues in the CDR3. In DNA form, the CDR3 reads TGTGCTGCGTGGGATTATTACGTCCATTATAAGAAACTCTTT. Its protein product is CAAWDYYVHYKKLF.

V gene TRGV4 combines with J gene TRGJ1 or TRGJ2. Trimming took 4 bases from V and 9 from J; bases not matched to a gene: 15. The V gene's germline CDR1 is EGSTGY and CDR2 YDSYTSSV. The CDR3 is 14 amino acids. CDR3 region: CATWDRGGGRKKLF. Written as DNA, the CDR3 is TGTGCCACCTGGGACCGGGGAGGGGGACGTAAGAAACTCTTT.

This clone was recorded a few times. This chain connects TRGV2 to TRGJ1 or TRGJ2. V was clipped by 5 bases and J by 0 bases; unmatched bases: 13. CDR1 and CDR2 from the germline V gene are EGSNGY and YDSYNSKV. The CDR3 runs to 16 residues. The CDR3 nucleotides are TGTGCCACCTGGGGACGGGCCGGGGCGAATTATTATAAGAAACTCTTT. Amino acid sequence: CATWGRAGANYYKKLF.

The chain joins TRGV4 to TRGJ1 or TRGJ2. Germline CDR1 reads EGSTGY; CDR2 reads YDSYTSSV. The CDR3 runs to 15 residues. V lost 9 bases, J lost 0 bases, and 14 bases stayed unmatched. This CDR3 is CATLGPPTNYYKKLF. The CDR3 DNA sequence: TGTGCCACCCTGGGACCGCCCACGAATTATTATAAGAAACTCTTT.

This chain links TRGV4 with TRGJ1 or TRGJ2. The germline gives CDR1 EGSTGY, CDR2 YDSYTSSV. This CDR3 has 12 amino acids. V shed 5 bases and J 9 bases; nucleotides not matched to a gene: 10. The CDR3 loop reads CATWGDGAKKLF. CDR3 in DNA: TGTGCCACCTGGGGGGATGGGGCTAAGAAACTCTTT.

This rearrangement joins TRGV9 to TRGJ1 or TRGJ2. The junction had 8 bases not matched to a gene; V was cut back by 9 bases and J by 9 bases. Germline V gene lookup returns CDR1 GITISATS and CDR2 ISYDGTV (reference sequence). This CDR3 is built from 10 residues. DNA for the CDR3: TGTGCCTTGGGAAGCTCTAAGAAACTCTTT. It translates to CALGSSKKLF.